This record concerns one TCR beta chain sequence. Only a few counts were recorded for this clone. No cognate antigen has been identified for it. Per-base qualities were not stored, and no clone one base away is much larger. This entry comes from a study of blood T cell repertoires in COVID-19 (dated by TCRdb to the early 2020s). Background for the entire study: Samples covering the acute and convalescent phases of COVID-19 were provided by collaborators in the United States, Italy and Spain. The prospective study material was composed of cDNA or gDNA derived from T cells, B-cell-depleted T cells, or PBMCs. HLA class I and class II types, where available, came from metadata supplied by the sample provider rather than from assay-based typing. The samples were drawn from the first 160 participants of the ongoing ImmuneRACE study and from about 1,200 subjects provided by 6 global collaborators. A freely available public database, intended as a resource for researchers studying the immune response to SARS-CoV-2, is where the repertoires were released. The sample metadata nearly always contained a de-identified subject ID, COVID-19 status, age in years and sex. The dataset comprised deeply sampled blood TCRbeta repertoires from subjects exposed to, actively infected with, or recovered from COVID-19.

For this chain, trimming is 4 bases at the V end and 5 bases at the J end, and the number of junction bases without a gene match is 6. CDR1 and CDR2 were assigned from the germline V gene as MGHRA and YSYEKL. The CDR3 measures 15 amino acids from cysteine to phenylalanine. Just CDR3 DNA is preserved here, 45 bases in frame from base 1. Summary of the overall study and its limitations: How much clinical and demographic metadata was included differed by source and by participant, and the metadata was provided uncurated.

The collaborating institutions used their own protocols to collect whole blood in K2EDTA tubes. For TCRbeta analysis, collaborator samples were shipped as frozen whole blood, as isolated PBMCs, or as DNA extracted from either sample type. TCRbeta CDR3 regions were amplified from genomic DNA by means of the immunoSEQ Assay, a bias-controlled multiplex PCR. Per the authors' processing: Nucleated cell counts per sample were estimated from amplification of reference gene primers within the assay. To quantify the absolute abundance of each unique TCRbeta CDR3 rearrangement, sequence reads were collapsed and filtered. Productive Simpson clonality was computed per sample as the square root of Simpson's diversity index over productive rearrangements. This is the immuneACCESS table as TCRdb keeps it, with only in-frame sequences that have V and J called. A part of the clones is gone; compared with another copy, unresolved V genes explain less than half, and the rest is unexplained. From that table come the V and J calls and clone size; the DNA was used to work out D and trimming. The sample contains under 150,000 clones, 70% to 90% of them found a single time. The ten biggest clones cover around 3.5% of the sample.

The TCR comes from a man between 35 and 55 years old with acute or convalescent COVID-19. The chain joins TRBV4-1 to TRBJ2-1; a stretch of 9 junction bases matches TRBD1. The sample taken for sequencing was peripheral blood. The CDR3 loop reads CASSRRTGEHNEQFF. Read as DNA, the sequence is TGCGCCAGCAGCCGAAGGACAGGGGAGCACAATGAGCAGTTCTTC.